The 24 T cell receptor beta chains listed next were all sequenced from one sample in a study of T cell repertoires in aging, cancer and after chemotherapy. The template was genomic DNA from peripheral blood, not RNA. TRB rearrangements spanning V, D and J were amplified using mixed TRB-A/B primers. One entry per CDR3 protein, called by TCRdb with MiXCR from the multiplex PCR reads. The repertoire holds some 11,000 distinct CDR3 sequences, with roughly 42% as singletons. The sample comprised blood. The receptors come from a human donor in good health.

J is TRBJ2-1 and V is TRBV7-9; D is uncertain. Looked up from germline, CDR1 is SEHNR and CDR2 is FQNEAQ (reference sequence). The CDR3 contains 14 residues. Trimming pared 1 base from V and 4 bases from J, leaving 8 bases between. In DNA form, the CDR3 reads TGTGCCAGCAGCTTAGTCCAACAGTACAATGAGCAGTTCTTC. It encodes CASSLVQQYNEQFF.

This clonotype was picked up a small number of times. CDR3 nucleotide sequence: TGTGCCATCAGTGAACAGGAAGCTCAATTGGGCACTGAAGCTTTCTTT. Translated, it gives CAISEQEAQLGTEAFF. V gene TRBV10-3 combines with J gene TRBJ1-1; maybe TRBD1 (5 bases). Germline loops: CDR1 ENHRY, CDR2 SYGVKD. There are 16 residues in the CDR3. The V gene lost 3 bases and the J gene lost 4 bases, with 18 bases spanning the gap.

The CDR3 DNA reads TGCGCCAGCAGACGCGACAGGGGGCTGGTTAATGAGCAGTTCTTC. Its protein product is CASRRDRGLVNEQFF. V usage is TRBV10-1 and J usage is TRBJ2-1, with TRBD1 identical over 10 bases. V gave up 6 bases and J gave up 7 bases; unmatched junction bases: 9. This CDR3 has 15 amino acids. Germline lookup yields CDR1 WNHNN and CDR2 SYGVQD (reference sequence).

The chain carries TRBV28 and TRBJ2-6; maybe TRBD1 (6 bases). Between the trimmed V and J ends, which lost 3 bases and 2 bases, there was a span of 8 bases. The germline gives CDR1 MDHEN, CDR2 SYDVKM. CDR3 size: 15 residues. CDR3 nucleotides: TGTGCCAGCAGTTTCAGGGGTGCTGGGGCCAACGTCCTGACTTTC. As protein: CASSFRGAGANVLTF.

The V call is TRBV5-1, the J call TRBJ2-7; perhaps TRBD2 as D (6 bases). The V and J ends lost 4 bases and 3 bases respectively, with 20 bases between them. CDR3 length: 16 residues. Germline V lookup: CDR1 SGHRS, CDR2 YFSETQ. The CDR3 region has the DNA TGCGCCAGCAGCCCCCAGGGAGGCACGGACCTCTACGAGCAGTACTTC. Translating gives CASSPQGGTDLYEQYF.

The table lists this clonotype with a few counts. The chain is built from TRBV6-2 or TRBV6-3 and TRBJ2-7, with TRBD2 identical over 8 bases. The V gene's germline CDR1 is MNHEY and CDR2 SVGEGT. The junction had 6 bases not matched to a gene; V was cut back by 2 bases and J by 3 bases. The CDR3 contains 15 residues. As DNA, the CDR3 is TGTGCCAGCAGTTACCTGGCGGGAGGAATCTACGAGCAGTACTTC. Protein product: CASSYLAGGIYEQYF.

The rearrangement uses TRBV19 and TRBJ2-1, with D tentatively TRBD1 or TRBD2 (5 bases each). CDR1 and CDR2 (germline): LNHDA, SQIVND (reference sequence). Trimming removed 6 bases from V and 7 bases from J, with 16 bases in between. The CDR3 length is 14 residues. CDR3 sequence reads: CASSQLGVHNEQFF. The CDR3 DNA reads as TGTGCCAGTAGCCAACTGGGGGTACATAATGAGCAGTTCTTC.

The CDR3 protein is CAWSGGTGNTQYF. CDR3 DNA: TGTGCCTGGAGTGGGGGGACGGGGAATACGCAGTATTTT. The rearrangement uses TRBV30 and TRBJ2-3, with D perhaps TRBD1 or TRBD2 (5 bases each). With 1 base removed from V and 7 bases from J, the gap between germline ends came to 12 bases. This CDR3 comprises 13 residues. Germline V gives CDR1 GTSNPN, CDR2 SVGIG (reference sequence).

The chain has TRBV24-1 and TRBJ1-2; D unresolved. V was shortened by 0 bases and J by 2 bases, with 3 bases between the two germline ends. The CDR3 runs to 13 residues. CDR1 is KGHDR and CDR2 is SFDVKD in the germline V gene. The CDR3 DNA follows: TGTGCCACCAGTGATTTGATGAACTATGGCTACACCTTC. This codes for CATSDLMNYGYTF.

With regard to this clonotype: No conserved phenylalanine or tryptophan ends this CDR3, so it is likely a read error. This chain connects TRBV29-1 to TRBJ2-1; 7 nucleotides match TRBD2. CDR3 length equals 20 residues. Germline assignment: CDR1 SQVTM and CDR2 ANQGSEA. V was pared by 4 bases and J by 4 bases, with 25 bases of the junction left unmatched. The CDR3 sequence is CSVVGFAGVEYGWLYNEQFC. As DNA, the CDR3 is TGCAGCGTTGTGGGGTTCGCGGGAGTGGAGTATGGGTGGTTATACAATGAGCAGTTCTGC.

The CDR3, as DNA: TGTGCCACCAGGGGAGCTATAGGATACGAGCAGTACTTC. It encodes CATRGAIGYEQYF. The chain links TRBV24-1 to TRBJ2-7; tentatively, D is TRBD2 (5 bases). CDR1 is KGHDR and CDR2 is SFDVKD in the germline V gene. The V end was cut by 7 bases, the J end by 4 bases, with 13 bases between. The CDR3 loop spans 13 amino acids.

The sample holds a few counts of this clonotype. The gene calls are TRBV6-1 and TRBJ2-1, with no clear D. The V end was cut by 6 bases, the J end by 7 bases, with 10 bases between. Germline CDR1 MNHNS, CDR2 SASEGT. This CDR3 is 12 amino acids long. The CDR3 DNA reads TGTGCCAGCAGCGCCTCAGGAAATGAGCAGTTCTTC. Protein: CASSASGNEQFF.

This clonotype appeared a few times. This sequence joins TRBV6-1 and TRBJ1-6; 11 bases align to TRBD1. V was pared by 4 bases and J by 9 bases, with 2 bases of the junction left unmatched. CDR1 MNHNS and CDR2 SASEGT come from the germline V gene. This CDR3 contains 14 residues. CDR3 residues: CASSAGTGGSPLHF. The CDR3 bases are TGTGCCAGCAGTGCCGGGACAGGGGGTTCACCCCTCCACTTT.

The J gene is TRBJ2-5, the V gene TRBV15; D possibly corresponds to TRBD2 (6 bases). V was shortened by 3 bases and J by 5 bases, with 16 bases between the two germline ends. This CDR3 has 15 residues. The V gene's germline CDR1 is LNHNV and CDR2 YYDKDF (reference sequence). The CDR3 nucleotides read TGTGCCACCAGCAGTCCGGGACTTGGAGGGGAGACCCAGTACTTC. Encoded protein: CATSSPGLGGETQYF.

V and J are TRBV6-6 and TRBJ2-5, with D unclear. V was shortened by 5 bases and J by 3 bases, with 7 bases between the two germline ends. The CDR3 spans 12 residues. CDR1 is MNHNY, CDR2 SVGAGI, per germline (reference sequence). CDR3 region: CASSPREETQYF. The DNA for the CDR3 is TGTGCCAGCAGTCCCCGGGAAGAGACCCAGTACTTC.

This clonotype was found a few times. The chain couples TRBV19 to TRBJ2-7; D unresolved. The CDR3 runs to 13 residues. With 3 bases removed from V and 0 bases from J, the gap between germline ends came to 6 bases. Germline V lookup: CDR1 LNHDA, CDR2 SQIVND (reference sequence). Here the CDR3 DNA reads TGTGCCAGTAGTATGGGTAGCTCCTACGAGCAGTACTTC. Translated, it gives CASSMGSSYEQYF.

The chain combines TRBV20-1 with TRBJ2-7; the match to TRBD2 covers 10 bases. The V gene end was trimmed by 0 bases and the J gene end by 2 bases; junction bases not matched to a gene: 4. CDR1 DFQATT and CDR2 SNEGSKA come from the germline V gene (reference sequence). CDR3 length equals 15 residues. CDR3 nucleotide sequence: TGCAGTGCTAGAGATAGGCTAGCGGGAGCCTACGAGCAGTACTTC. This encodes CSARDRLAGAYEQYF.

There are a few counts of this clonotype. This rearrangement joins TRBV7-2 to TRBJ2-6, with D hard to call. CDR3 length: 15 residues. V lost 1 base and J lost 0, with 4 bases in between. Germline V CDR1 and CDR2: SGHTA, FQGNSA. The CDR3 reads CASSLDGSGANVLTF. Written as DNA, the CDR3 is TGTGCCAGCAGCTTAGACGGCTCTGGGGCCAACGTCCTGACTTTC.

This rearrangement joins TRBV7-2 to TRBJ1-2; maybe TRBD1 (5 bases). Germline assignment: CDR1 SGHTA and CDR2 FQGNSA. V was clipped by 3 bases and J by 2 bases, with 10 bases between them. The CDR3 is made up of 14 amino acids. CDR3 in amino acids: CASSFRGGNYGYTF. The CDR3 DNA reads as TGTGCCAGCAGCTTCCGGGGCGGGAACTATGGCTACACCTTC.

This chain links TRBV24-1 with TRBJ2-1; D unresolved. Germline V gene lookup returns CDR1 KGHDR and CDR2 SFDVKD. This CDR3 comprises 13 residues. Trimming shortened V by 2 bases and J by 8 bases, and 9 bases separated the two germline ends. CDR3 bases: TGTGCCACCAGTGATTCCCATAGAGATGAGCAGTTCTTC. Its translation is CATSDSHRDEQFF.

V is TRBV6-5 and J is TRBJ2-2; D is perhaps TRBD1 (6 bases). Germline CDR1 MNHEY, CDR2 SVGAGI. The V and J ends lost 9 bases and 0 bases respectively, with 17 bases between them. This CDR3 has 16 amino acids. The chain's CDR3 is CARLAGDTSNTGELFF. CDR3 nucleotide sequence: TGTGCCAGATTAGCTGGGGACACCTCGAACACCGGGGAGCTGTTTTTT.

This chain connects TRBV6-1 to TRBJ2-5; D may match TRBD1 or TRBD2 (6 bases each). CDR3 size: 13 residues. The V end lost 7 bases, the J end lost 2 bases, and 11 bases lay between the germline ends. From germline, CDR1 is MNHNS and CDR2 SASEGT. CDR3 DNA: TGTGCCAGCAAGCTAGGGGGGCAAGAGACCCAGTACTTC. Protein: CASKLGGQETQYF.

To note about this clonotype: One junction end does not reproduce the germline sequence, and a read error may be involved. The chain recombines TRBV4-3 with TRBJ1-6; D unresolved. There are 14 residues in the CDR3. Germline CDR1 and CDR2: LGHNA and YSLEER. This CDR3 is CASSEGIYNSLLHF. CDR3 nucleotide sequence: TGTGCCAGCAGCGAGGGAATTTATAATTCACTCCTCCACTTT.

CDR3 bases: TGCGCCAGCAGCCCCGGGGACACCTTCACAGATACGCAGTATTTT. Translated: CASSPGDTFTDTQYF. The chain couples TRBV4-1 to TRBJ2-3; D might be TRBD1 (6 bases). V lost 4 bases to trimming and J lost 2 bases, with 13 bases between them. Germline lookup yields CDR1 MGHRA and CDR2 YSYEKL. This CDR3 contains 15 residues.